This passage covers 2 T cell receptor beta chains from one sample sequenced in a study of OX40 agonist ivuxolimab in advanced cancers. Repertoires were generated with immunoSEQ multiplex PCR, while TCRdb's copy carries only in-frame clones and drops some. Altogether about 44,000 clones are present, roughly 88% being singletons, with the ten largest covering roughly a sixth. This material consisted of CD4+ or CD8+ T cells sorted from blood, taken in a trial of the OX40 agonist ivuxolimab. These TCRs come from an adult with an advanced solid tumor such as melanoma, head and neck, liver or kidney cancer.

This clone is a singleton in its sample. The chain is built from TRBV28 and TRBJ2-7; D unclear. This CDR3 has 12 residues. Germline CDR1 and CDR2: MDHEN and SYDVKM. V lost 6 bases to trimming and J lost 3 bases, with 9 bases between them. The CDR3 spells CASRYNSYEQYF. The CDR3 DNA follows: TGTGCCAGCAGATACAACAGCTACGAGCAGTACTTC.

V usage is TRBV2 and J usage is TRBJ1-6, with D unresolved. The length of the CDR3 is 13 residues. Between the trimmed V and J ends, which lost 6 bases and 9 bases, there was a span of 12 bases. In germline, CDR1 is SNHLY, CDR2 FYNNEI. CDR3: CASRPGSGSPLHF. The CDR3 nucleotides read TGTGCCAGCAGACCGGGGTCGGGTTCACCCCTCCACTTT.